The rows below give T cell receptor beta chains drawn from one sample of a study of T cell responses to AZD1222 COVID-19 vaccine. Clones were sequenced by immunoSEQ multiplex PCR, and TCRdb holds only the in-frame ones, with some missing. The data show 65,000 or so clones, with around 83% seen just once and 8% to 10% held by the top ten. The specimen comprised peripheral blood, sampled on day 0 of AZD1222 vaccination. Receptor source: an adult in good health. CDR3s include the opening cysteine and the closing phenylalanine or tryptophan. A D gene is named only where the DNA matches it firmly.

D,J,V,DNA,CDR3
.,TRBJ2-7,TRBV6-6,TGTGCCAGCAGTTCCTTGACAGGTAACTACGAGCAGTACTTC,CASSSLTGNYEQYF
TRBD1,TRBJ1-5,TRBV5-4,TGTGCCAGCAGCAAGGGACAGGGTCTCAACCAGCCCCAGCATTTT,CASSKGQGLNQPQHF
.,TRBJ1-6,TRBV9,TGTGCCAGCAGCGTAGGCATCAGCTCCTATAATTCACCCCTCCACTTT,CASSVGISSYNSPLHF
.,TRBJ1-5,TRBV12-3/TRBV12-4,TGTGCCAGCAGTTTATATAGCAATCAGCCCCAGCATTTT,CASSLYSNQPQHF
TRBD2,TRBJ2-1,TRBV11-2,TGTGCCAGCAGCTACCGAGCGGGGGACGAGTACAATGAGCAGTTCTTC,CASSYRAGDEYNEQFF
.,TRBJ2-2,TRBV27,TGTGCCAGCAGTTCTACAGGGTTGGCCGGGGAGCTGTTTTTT,CASSSTGLAGELFF
.,TRBJ1-2,TRBV19,TGTGCCAGTAGTTCGGCGGTTAACTATGGCTACACCTTC,CASSSAVNYGYTF
.,TRBJ1-2,TRBV7-2,TGTGCCAGCAGCTTCGTCTATGGCCCCGGGCCCTATGGCTACACCTTC,CASSFVYGPGPYGYTF
TRBD2,TRBJ2-1,TRBV28,TGTGCCAGCAGCCCCGGGACTAGCGCTTCCTACAATGAGCAGTTCTTC,CASSPGTSASYNEQFF
TRBD2,TRBJ2-5,TRBV28,TGTGCCAGCAGTGGAGCGGGGGGTCAAGAGACCCAGTACTTC,CASSGAGGQETQYF
TRBD1,TRBJ1-1,TRBV2,TGTGCCAGCAGGAGGGAAACAGGGGTGAACACTGAAGCTTTCTTT,CASRRETGVNTEAFF